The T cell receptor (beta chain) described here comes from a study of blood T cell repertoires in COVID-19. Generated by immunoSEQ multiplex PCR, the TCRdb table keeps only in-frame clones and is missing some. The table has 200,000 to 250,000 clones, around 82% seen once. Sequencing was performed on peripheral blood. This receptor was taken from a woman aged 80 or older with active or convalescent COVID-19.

The CDR3 sequence: CASSRDTGSGGYTF. CDR3 DNA sequence: TGTGCCAGCAGCCGCGATACAGGGAGCGGAGGCTACACCTTC. The rearrangement uses TRBV3-1 (or the pseudogene TRBV3-2) and TRBJ1-2; possibly TRBD1 for D (6 bases). Germline CDR1 is LGHDT and CDR2 is YNNKEL (reference sequence). The CDR3 extends over 14 amino acids. The V end was cut by 4 bases, the J end by 8 bases, with 17 bases between.